This T cell receptor beta chain appears in the sequencing data of a study of T cell repertoires in cytomegalovirus infection. For the study at large: It can be stated that public TCR beta signatures indicated CMV infection as well as a matching HLA type.

Germline V gene data show CDR1 as SGHNT and CDR2 as YYREEE (reference sequence). This CDR3 contains 16 residues. The ends lost 3 bases at V and 6 bases at J; junction bases unmatched: 13. Comment on this clonotype: Its target is not known.

TCRdb used MiXCR to reprocess the reads, holding one entry per CDR3 protein. Among 85,000 to 120,000 distinct CDR3 sequences listed, approximately 17% were seen once. Whole-study results and caveats: CMV carriers having the relevant HLA were flagged by cumulative public TCR beta family frequency. HLA-C-restricted CMV-specific TCR beta clonotypes were dominant in the ex vivo response.

This clonotype was obtained from a human donor in good health (CMV status not recorded). Some clones in this sample may be carry-over from other donors' samples. The genes are TRBV5-4 and TRBJ2-3; 7 nucleotides line up with TRBD1. Sample: PBMCs. DNA for the CDR3: TGTGCCAGCAGCTCAGACAGGGTCCTCCCCACGGATACGCAGTATTTT. It yields the protein CASSSDRVLPTDTQYF.